A selection of T cell receptor beta chains follows, all from one sample in a study of T cell repertoires in cytomegalovirus infection. TCRdb used MiXCR to reprocess the reads, holding one entry per CDR3 protein. The sample holds roughly 310,000 distinct CDR3 sequences; about a sixth are singletons and the top ten take about 11%. Sequences were obtained from PBMCs. These receptors all stem from a human donor in good health (CMV status not recorded). Some clones in this sample may be carry-over from other donors' samples. Each CDR3 is given with its conserved first and last residue. D genes are given only for firm matches. Clone size, where shown, is once, few, many, or a class for clones that have expanded.

D gene	clone size	V gene	J gene	CDR3 protein	CDR3 DNA
-	many	TRBV4-3	TRBJ2-2	CASSQGDKVTGELFF	TGCGCCAGCAGCCAAGGGGACAAAGTCACCGGGGAGCTGTTTTTT
TRBD1	many	TRBV7-2	TRBJ2-7	CASSEGQGPYEQYF	TGTGCCAGCAGCGAGGGACAGGGCCCCTACGAGCAGTACTTC
-	-	TRBV24-1	TRBJ1-5	CATSGAGTRQPQHF	TGTGCCACCAGTGGTGCGGGGACCAGGCAGCCCCAGCATTTT
-	many	TRBV7-2	TRBJ1-1	CASSPYTEAFF	TGTGCCAGCAGCCCTTACACTGAAGCTTTCTTT
TRBD2	few	TRBV24-1	TRBJ2-5	CATSDFAGVEETQYF	TGTGCCACCAGTGATTTCGCGGGGGTCGAAGAGACCCAGTACTTC
-	few	TRBV20-1	TRBJ2-7	CSARAGTPIKPYEQYF	TGCAGTGCTAGAGCCGGGACCCCCATTAAACCCTACGAGCAGTACTTC
-	many	TRBV7-2	TRBJ1-5	CASSLAGPGHQPQHF	TGTGCCAGCAGCTTAGCCGGGCCAGGCCATCAGCCCCAGCATTTT
-	many	TRBV7-8	TRBJ2-7	CASSSTYEQYF	TGTGCCAGCAGCTCTACCTACGAGCAGTACTTC
-	few	TRBV7-9	TRBJ1-1	CASTQDGGNTEAFF	TGTGCCAGCACCCAGGATGGGGGGAACACTGAAGCTTTCTTT
-	few	TRBV27	TRBJ1-1	CASSSQTGDTEAFF	TGTGCCAGCAGTTCGCAGACTGGGGACACTGAAGCTTTCTTT
-	-	TRBV20-1	TRBJ1-1	CSARRALAEAFF	TGCAGTGCTAGGCGCGCGTTGGCTGAAGCTTTCTTT
-	-	TRBV6-2/TRBV6-3	TRBJ2-1	CASRERLVPPYNEQFF	TGTGCCAGCAGGGAGCGACTAGTCCCCCCCTACAATGAGCAGTTCTTC
-	many	TRBV28	TRBJ1-4	CAVQGPATNEKLFF	TGTGCCGTACAGGGTCCTGCAACTAATGAAAAACTGTTTTTT
-	few	TRBV28	TRBJ1-4	CASQAVFREKLFF	TGTGCCAGTCAGGCGGTTTTTCGTGAAAAACTGTTTTTT
-	-	TRBV20-1	TRBJ1-5	CSAREQPNQPQHF	TGCAGTGCGCGGGAGCAGCCCAATCAGCCCCAGCATTTT
-	many	TRBV25-1	TRBJ2-3	CASSHRRADTQYF	TGTGCCAGCAGTCATCGACGGGCGGATACGCAGTATTTT
TRBD1	-	TRBV2	TRBJ2-3	CASNRQGIRGTDTQYF	TGTGCCAGCAACCGACAGGGGATACGCGGCACAGATACGCAGTATTTT
-	many	TRBV7-6	TRBJ2-5	CASSLDRLKGETQYF	TGTGCCAGCAGCTTAGACAGGCTAAAGGGGGAGACCCAGTACTTC
TRBD2	many	TRBV20-1	TRBJ2-3	CSARVLAGTDTQYF	TGCAGTGCTAGAGTATTAGCGGGTACAGATACGCAGTATTTT
-	-	TRBV6-5	TRBJ2-3	CASSYSRWVFTDTQYF	TGTGCCAGCAGTTACTCGAGATGGGTCTTCACAGATACGCAGTATTTT
-	-	TRBV12-3/TRBV12-4	TRBJ1-2	CASGFYGYTF	TGTGCCAGCGGCTTCTATGGCTACACCTTC
-	many	TRBV7-2	TRBJ1-5	CASSLAADQPQHF	TGTGCCAGCAGCTTAGCGGCGGATCAGCCCCAGCATTTT
TRBD1	-	TRBV6-6	TRBJ1-1	CASSYEGQDLRAFF	TGTGCCAGCAGTTACGAGGGACAGGATCTTCGTGCTTTCTTT
-	-	TRBV5-6	TRBJ1-6	CASSLVSGRESPLHF	TGTGCCAGCAGCTTGGTTTCAGGAAGAGAATCACCCCTCCACTTT
TRBD1	-	TRBV29-1	TRBJ2-5	CSVGRGQGRGRETQYF	TGCAGCGTTGGAAGGGGACAGGGACGGGGCCGAGAGACCCAGTACTTC
-	few	TRBV28	TRBJ1-1	CASRFRVQDPKSMNTEAFF	TGTGCCAGCAGGTTTAGGGTACAGGACCCGAAATCTATGAACACTGAAGCTTTCTTT
-	few	TRBV28	TRBJ1-2	CASSSPTPQGDYGYTF	TGTGCCAGCAGTTCACCTACCCCCCAGGGAGACTATGGCTACACCTTC
-	many	TRBV28	TRBJ2-3	CASSPPGADTQYF	TGTGCCAGCAGTCCCCCGGGGGCAGATACGCAGTATTTT
-	many	TRBV7-2	TRBJ2-5	CASSLNRERGTQYF	TGTGCCAGCAGCCTAAACAGGGAGCGAGGGACCCAGTACTTC
-	many	TRBV12-3/TRBV12-4	TRBJ2-1	CASRDQDSASYNEQFF	TGTGCCAGCAGGGATCAGGACAGTGCGTCCTACAATGAGCAGTTCTTC
-	-	TRBV4-2	TRBJ1-1	CASSQFYVEQNTEAFF	TGTGCCAGCAGCCAATTTTACGTGGAACAGAACACTGAAGCTTTCTTT
-	many	TRBV28	TRBJ1-1	CASSLEGGGSMNTEAFF	TGTGCCAGCAGTTTAGAAGGGGGTGGGTCCATGAACACTGAAGCTTTCTTT
-	-	TRBV5-1	TRBJ1-4	CASSLGEASGEKLFF	TGCGCCAGCAGCTTGGGGGAAGCGTCGGGGGAAAAACTGTTTTTT
-	-	TRBV20-1	TRBJ1-2	CSASQVVDYGYTF	TGCAGTGCTAGCCAAGTCGTGGACTATGGCTACACCTTC
-	-	TRBV20-1	TRBJ1-5	CSARAGPSNQPQHF	TGCAGTGCTAGAGCAGGACCGAGCAATCAGCCCCAGCATTTT
TRBD1	many	TRBV6-2/TRBV6-3	TRBJ1-5	CASSTIRDRVGQPQHF	TGTGCCAGCAGCACCATCAGGGACAGGGTCGGCCAGCCCCAGCATTTT
-	many	TRBV7-2	TRBJ2-6	CASSLYSGLGANVLTF	TGTGCCAGCAGCTTATATTCGGGGCTTGGGGCCAACGTCCTGACTTTC
-	-	TRBV18	TRBJ2-1	CASSPMFGAVRVHNEQFF	TGTGCCAGCTCACCGATGTTTGGGGCGGTCCGAGTTCACAATGAGCAGTTCTTC
-	many	TRBV12-5	TRBJ1-1	CASGLDRENTEAFF	TGTGCTAGTGGCCTCGACAGAGAGAACACTGAAGCTTTCTTT
TRBD2	few	TRBV20-1	TRBJ2-7	CSARGSGGIYEQYF	TGCAGTGCTAGGGGTAGCGGGGGGATCTACGAGCAGTACTTC
TRBD1	-	TRBV18	TRBJ1-2	CASSSVDRGGYGYTF	TGTGCCAGCTCGTCGGTGGACAGGGGGGGCTATGGCTACACCTTC
-	many	TRBV6-6	TRBJ2-3	CASSYSRLSTDTQYF	TGTGCCAGCAGTTACTCGAGACTATCCACAGATACGCAGTATTTT
-	few	TRBV6-5	TRBJ1-4	CASSYSTNEKLFF	TGTGCCAGCAGTTACTCGACGAATGAAAAACTGTTTTTT
-	few	TRBV24-1	TRBJ2-5	CATSDSTGGETQYF	TGTGCCACCAGTGATTCAACCGGCGGGGAGACCCAGTACTTC
-	-	TRBV15	TRBJ2-3	CATWTPSIQDTQYF	TGTGCCACGTGGACACCTTCAATCCAAGATACGCAGTATTTT
TRBD1	-	TRBV4-3	TRBJ1-1	CASSQEGTGHNQAFF	TGCGCCAGCAGCCAAGAAGGGACAGGGCACAACCAAGCTTTCTTT
TRBD1	few	TRBV29-1	TRBJ2-7	CSVQNGTGRNEQYF	TGCAGCGTGCAAAACGGGACAGGGAGGAACGAGCAGTACTTC
-	many	TRBV7-2	TRBJ1-1	CASSTRTVTEAFF	TGTGCCAGCAGCACCAGGACAGTCACTGAAGCTTTCTTT
-	many	TRBV6-1	TRBJ1-5	CASSEERSNQPQHF	TGTGCCAGCAGTGAGGAGAGGAGCAATCAGCCCCAGCATTTT
-	-	TRBV29-1	TRBJ2-4	CSVVDSGLMDIQYF	TGCAGCGTTGTGGACAGTGGGTTAATGGACATTCAGTACTTC
-	-	TRBV20-1	TRBJ1-2	CSATRGDTQGPYGYTF	TGCAGTGCTACAAGAGGGGACACCCAGGGACCCTATGGCTACACCTTC
-	many	TRBV7-3	TRBJ2-7	CASSLNTGINEQYF	TGTGCCAGCAGCTTAAACACAGGTATCAACGAGCAGTACTTC
-	few	TRBV20-1	TRBJ1-2	CSARDRRSYGYTF	TGCAGTGCTAGAGACAGACGGAGCTATGGCTACACCTTC